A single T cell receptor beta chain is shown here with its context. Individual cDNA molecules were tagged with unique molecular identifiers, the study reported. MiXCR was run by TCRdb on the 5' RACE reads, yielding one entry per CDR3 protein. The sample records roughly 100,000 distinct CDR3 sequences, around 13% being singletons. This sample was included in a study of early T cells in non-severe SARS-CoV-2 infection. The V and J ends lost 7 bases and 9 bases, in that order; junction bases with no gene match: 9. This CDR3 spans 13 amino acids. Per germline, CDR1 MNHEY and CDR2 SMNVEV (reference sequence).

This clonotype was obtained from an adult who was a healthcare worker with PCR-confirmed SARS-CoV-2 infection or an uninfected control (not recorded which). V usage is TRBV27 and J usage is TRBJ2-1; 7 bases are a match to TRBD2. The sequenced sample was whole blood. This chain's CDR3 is CASTTSFRGEQFF. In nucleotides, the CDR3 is TGTGCCAGCACGACTAGCTTCCGAGGTGAGCAGTTCTTC.